Detailed here is one TCR beta chain. Its antigen is unknown. No base quality values were provided; no much bigger clone lies one nucleotide off. Preparation of the library involved the immunoSEQ multiplex PCR assay. RNA was extracted from all samples and reverse transcribed into cDNA, which served as template for TCR sequencing. SuperScript III was used for first-strand cDNA synthesis, primed with a 2:1 mix of oligo-dT and random hexamers. A synthetic immune receptor repertoire was used to measure amplification bias, and any remaining bias was corrected computationally. Per the original workflow: Raw reads were preprocessed for error removal, and CDR3 was defined according to IMGT conventions as running from the conserved cysteine to phenylalanine. Clonality was computed as 1 minus the Shannon entropy, with the entropy normalized by log2 of the number of productive unique TCRs. Whether scalp clones were CD4 or CD8 was inferred by matching scalp TCRbeta sequences against CD4 and CD8 repertoires sorted from blood. Held by TCRdb, this immuneACCESS table contains in-frame sequences only and omits some clones. Under half of the omission traces to an unresolved V gene where checked; the cause of the rest is unknown. V and J calls and clone size come straight from that table; D and trimming were deduced from the DNA. The sample includes around 210,000 clones, with 45% to 70% observed a single time. Together, the top ten hold over 4% of the sample.

For CDR1 and CDR2, the germline V gene lists MGHRA and YSYEKL. The CDR3 has 13 amino acids, counting the end cysteine and phenylalanine. Left in the record is the CDR3 DNA by itself, 39 bases read in frame from the first base. V is clipped by 1 base and J by 11 bases, and the sequence between their germline boundaries is 9 bases long. PBMCs were isolated by density centrifugation and stained for CD3, CD4 and CD8, after which CD4+ and CD8+ T cells were sorted on a FACSAria. Unaffected controls provided scalp biopsies and blood samples. This sample stems from a study of CD8+ T cells in alopecia areata (dated by TCRdb to between 2017 and 2018). Turning to the overall study: In both human patients and the C3H/HeJ mouse model, the study applied high-throughput TCRbeta sequencing to look at T cell clonal expansion in alopecia areata. immunoSEQ multiplex PCR using 35 Vbeta forward primers and 13 Jbeta reverse primers was used to amplify TCRbeta CDR3 regions. Human TCRbeta sequencing covered scalp tissue and sorted CD4+ and CD8+ peripheral blood T cells from patchy and totalis/universalis alopecia areata patients and healthy controls. Scalp clonality was compared among normal scalp (n=4), patchy alopecia areata scalp (n=8), and alopecia totalis/universalis scalp (n=8). RNA was obtained with the PAXgene miRNA kit for fixed scalp, the miRNeasy kit for PBMCs, and the RNeasy kit for mouse skin. Summary of the overall study and its limitations: Compared with mice, TCR sequences shared between patients were less clear, possibly partly because of HLA diversity across the patient population. Higher clonality and more expanded CD8+ clones were observed in lesional scalp than in normal scalp, particularly in alopecia totalis/universalis, a finding suggestive of antigenic drive. Scalp TCR repertoire analysis is complicated because resident alphabeta T cells in normal human skin are also sequenced, whereas mouse skin is dominated by gammadelta T cells.

The sequenced sample consisted of CD8+ T cells sorted from blood. The chain is encoded by TRBV4-1 joined to TRBJ2-6; a tentative D call is TRBD1 (6 bases match). The TCR sequence derives from a human donor in good health. The sequenced DNA: TGCGCCAGCAGCCAAGGCAGGGGCGACGTCCTGACTTTC. Its product reads: CASSQGRGDVLTF.